A single sample gave rise to the 6 T cell receptor beta chains below, sequenced in a study of blood T cell repertoires in COVID-19. TCRdb's copy holds only in-frame clones and misses some; the assay was immunoSEQ multiplex PCR. This table has tens of thousands of clones, roughly 80% appearing once. What was sequenced was peripheral blood. The receptors were gathered from a man older than 75 with COVID-19, enrolled during active disease.

The chain carries TRBV19 and TRBJ1-4, with TRBD1 as a possible D gene (5 bases). V lost 10 bases and J 8 bases, leaving 23 bases between the germline ends. The V gene's germline CDR1 is LNHDA and CDR2 SQIVND (reference sequence). The CDR3 length is 15 residues. The CDR3 reads CATSPARQGSEKLFF. Here the CDR3 DNA reads TGTGCCACCTCCCCGGCCCGGCAGGGCTCCGAAAAACTGTTTTTT.

The genes are TRBV3-1 (or the pseudogene TRBV3-2) and TRBJ1-2; perhaps TRBD1 as D (6 bases). Trimming cost V 6 bases and J 7 bases, with 15 bases left between them. This CDR3 has 13 residues. From germline, CDR1 is LGHDT and CDR2 YNNKEL (reference sequence). DNA for the CDR3: TGTGCCAGCAGTTACCTGGGGGCCGGTGGCTACACCTTC. Amino acid sequence: CASSYLGAGGYTF.

The chain employs TRBV5-1 and TRBJ2-3; 11 bases map to TRBD2. Germline loops: CDR1 SGHRS, CDR2 YFSETQ. This CDR3 comprises 17 residues. J was trimmed by 2 bases and V by 4 bases; bases with no gene match: 9. CDR3 sequence: CASSRLGTSGHTDTQYF. The CDR3 nucleotides are TGCGCCAGCAGCAGGTTGGGGACTAGCGGTCACACAGATACGCAGTATTTT.

This chain joins TRBV30 and TRBJ1-6, with 12 bases fitting TRBD1. CDR3 size: 14 residues. The J segment lost 7 bases and the V segment lost 7 bases, leaving 5 bases of the junction unmatched. Germline V lookup: CDR1 GTSNPN, CDR2 SVGIG (reference sequence). For the CDR3, the DNA is TGTGCCTCGGGACAGGGGGCAGGGAATTCACCCCTCCACTTT. It translates to CASGQGAGNSPLHF.

The chain uses TRBV5-1 and TRBJ1-6, with a tentative D call TRBD1 (6 bases). Between the trimmed V and J ends, which lost 0 bases and 8 bases, there was a span of 12 bases. CDR3 length equals 15 residues. Germline V CDR1 and CDR2: SGHRS, YFSETQ. The DNA of the CDR3 is TGCGCCAGCAGCTTGGCAACAGGGTGGGATTCACCCCTCCACTTT. Translation gives CASSLATGWDSPLHF. The full variable domain, its missing parts supplied by reference TRBV5-1 and TRBJ1-6, is KAGVTQTPRYLIKTRGQQVTLSCSPISGHRSVSWYQQTPGQGLQFLFEYFSETQRNKGNFPGRFSGRQFSNSRSEMNVSTLELGDSALYLCASSLATGWDSPLHFGNGTRLTVT.

Only a few counts were recorded for this clone. This sequence joins TRBV4-2 and TRBJ1-1, with a possible D match to TRBD1 (5 bases). Trimming pared 4 bases from V and 3 bases from J, leaving 18 bases between. CDR1 is LGHNA and CDR2 is YNFKEQ in the germline V gene. The CDR3 spans 16 residues. The CDR3 spells CASSPRDGGGDTEAFF. CDR3 bases: TGTGCCAGCAGCCCCAGGGACGGCGGGGGGGACACTGAAGCTTTCTTT.